This TCR beta chain was profiled in a study of CXCR3-negative and CXCR3-positive naive CD8 T cells. Study background: With about 1.5 +/- 0.3 million reads per library, the TRB reads numbered about 150 million in total. Study-level results: Fresh PBMCs served for most assays, and CXCR3 expression fell partially after cryopreservation. The study found more hydrophobic TRB CDR3s in CXCR3-positive naive cells than in CXCR3-negative naive cells.

UMI-labeled 5' RACE yielded the TRB cDNA libraries. Reprocessing the 5' RACE reads, TCRdb reports a single entry for every CDR3 protein and omits DNA. The sample has roughly 8,200 distinct CDR3 sequences. Naive CD8+ T cells were CD45RO-CCR7+CD27+CD95-. The CDR3 spans 16 residues. This clonotype shows up as medium-sized by frequency. The target antigen is unknown. The rearrangement uses TRBV12-3 or TRBV12-4 and TRBJ1-4; TCRdb designates TRBD1, a call that cannot be tested without DNA. The sequenced sample consisted of naive CXCR3- CD8+ T cells from blood. Stated subset: CD45RO-CCR7+CD27+CD95- naive CD8+ T cells lacking CXCR3 (TNR3-). The sequence came from a human donor in good health. Some clones in this sample may be carry-over from other donors' samples. CDR3 protein: CASRPAPGQPNEKLFF.